This TCR beta chain was documented in a study of shared clonotypes between healthy human individuals. Each subset's genomic DNA was split evenly across several immunoSEQ plates. Sequenced by immunoSEQ multiplex PCR; TCRdb stores in-frame clones only, minus some. The table has about 2,200,000 clones, roughly 91% seen once. Germline V CDR1 and CDR2: MNHNS, SASEGT. The CDR3 is made up of 16 amino acids. Trimming stripped 1 base from V and 4 bases from J, with 14 bases between. Selected positively for CCR7 and CD45RO-negative, naive CD8 cells excluded terminally differentiated effector memory CD45RA+ cells.

Sequenced sample: naive CD8+ T cells from PBMCs. V is TRBV6-1 and J is TRBJ2-1; D is uncertain. The sequence was collected from a man younger than 30 in good health. Some clones in this sample may be carry-over from other donors' samples. The CDR3, as DNA: TGTGCCAGCAGTGAAGATTGGACGGACCAGTACAATGAGCAGTTCTTC. Translated: CASSEDWTDQYNEQFF.